Listed below are T cell receptor beta chains from one sample, sequenced in a study of OX40 agonist ivuxolimab in advanced cancers. Profiled with immunoSEQ multiplex PCR; TCRdb holds only in-frame clones, not every one. In the table there are about 150,000 clones, about nine tenths of which are singletons. Sequencing was performed on CD4+ or CD8+ T cells sorted from blood, taken in a trial of the OX40 agonist ivuxolimab. These receptors were taken from an adult with an advanced solid tumor such as melanoma, head and neck, liver or kidney cancer. Both conserved end residues are part of each CDR3. The order of the fields is clone size, V gene, J gene, D gene, CDR3 protein, CDR3 DNA. The D gene is left open where the match is weak. The size field is filled for only some rows; it gives once, few, many or a size class.

clone size: -; V gene: TRBV28; J gene: TRBJ2-7; D gene: TRBD1; CDR3 protein: CASSTGGSYEQYF; CDR3 DNA: TGTGCCAGCAGTACAGGGGGCTCCTACGAGCAGTACTTC
clone size: -; V gene: TRBV4-2; J gene: TRBJ1-3; D gene: -; CDR3 protein: CASNQGVDIQGTRGNTIYF; CDR3 DNA: TGTGCCAGCAACCAAGGGGTTGATATCCAGGGGACGCGCGGAAACACCATATATTTT
clone size: -; V gene: TRBV11-3; J gene: TRBJ2-7; D gene: -; CDR3 protein: CASSLAGSYEQYF; CDR3 DNA: TGTGCCAGCAGCTTGGCGGGCTCCTACGAGCAGTACTTC
clone size: -; V gene: TRBV7-9; J gene: TRBJ1-6; D gene: -; CDR3 protein: CASTAPGVMGSPLHF; CDR3 DNA: TGTGCCAGCACCGCGCCCGGGGTTATGGGTTCACCCCTCCACTTT
clone size: -; V gene: TRBV6-5; J gene: TRBJ2-7; D gene: -; CDR3 protein: CARSYLPTAYEQYF; CDR3 DNA: TGTGCCAGGAGTTACCTACCCACGGCCTACGAGCAGTACTTC
clone size: -; V gene: TRBV7-9; J gene: TRBJ1-1; D gene: TRBD1; CDR3 protein: CASSPGTGARTEAFF; CDR3 DNA: TGTGCCAGCAGCCCTGGGACAGGGGCGCGCACTGAAGCTTTCTTT
clone size: -; V gene: TRBV23-1; J gene: TRBJ2-7; D gene: -; CDR3 protein: CASSHRHRVGEQYF; CDR3 DNA: TGCGCCAGCAGTCACCGCCACAGGGTCGGCGAGCAGTACTTC
clone size: once; V gene: TRBV2; J gene: TRBJ2-5; D gene: TRBD1; CDR3 protein: CATTGAPLQETQYF; CDR3 DNA: TGTGCCACAACAGGGGCGCCCCTCCAAGAGACCCAGTACTTC
clone size: -; V gene: TRBV5-8; J gene: TRBJ1-5; D gene: -; CDR3 protein: CASSLEVYSNQPQHF; CDR3 DNA: TGTGCCAGCAGCTTAGAGGTCTATAGCAATCAGCCCCAGCATTTT
clone size: -; V gene: TRBV25-1; J gene: TRBJ2-5; D gene: TRBD1; CDR3 protein: CASSLHSGQGETQYF; CDR3 DNA: TGTGCCAGCAGCCTACATTCGGGACAGGGAGAGACCCAGTACTTC
clone size: -; V gene: TRBV9; J gene: TRBJ1-4; D gene: -; CDR3 protein: CASSPDPSRDEKLFF; CDR3 DNA: TGTGCCAGCAGCCCAGATCCCTCGCGGGATGAAAAACTGTTTTTT
clone size: -; V gene: TRBV28; J gene: TRBJ2-1; D gene: -; CDR3 protein: CASSLSGADEQFF; CDR3 DNA: TGTGCCAGCAGTTTGTCGGGGGCGGATGAGCAGTTCTTC
clone size: -; V gene: TRBV5-8; J gene: TRBJ1-4; D gene: -; CDR3 protein: CASSLGQSFSEKLFF; CDR3 DNA: TGTGCCAGCAGCTTGGGGCAGTCCTTTAGCGAAAAACTGTTTTTT
clone size: -; V gene: TRBV7-3; J gene: TRBJ2-3; D gene: TRBD2; CDR3 protein: CASSLRLAGRTDTQYF; CDR3 DNA: TGTGCCAGCAGCTTAAGGCTAGCGGGCCGCACAGATACGCAGTATTTT
clone size: -; V gene: TRBV10-3; J gene: TRBJ2-5; D gene: -; CDR3 protein: CAISGSWGETQYF; CDR3 DNA: TGTGCCATCAGTGGCAGTTGGGGCGAGACCCAGTACTTC
clone size: -; V gene: TRBV5-4; J gene: TRBJ2-2; D gene: TRBD1; CDR3 protein: CASSFGLQGALDTGELFF; CDR3 DNA: TGTGCCAGCAGCTTCGGGTTACAGGGGGCGCTGGACACCGGGGAGCTGTTTTTT
clone size: few; V gene: TRBV30; J gene: TRBJ1-1; D gene: -; CDR3 protein: CAWSVWGNTEAFF; CDR3 DNA: TGTGCCTGGAGTGTATGGGGGAACACTGAAGCTTTCTTT
clone size: -; V gene: TRBV7-9; J gene: TRBJ2-7; D gene: -; CDR3 protein: CASSAGTYEQYF; CDR3 DNA: TGTGCCAGCAGCGCCGGGACCTACGAGCAGTACTTC
clone size: -; V gene: TRBV7-9; J gene: TRBJ2-7; D gene: -; CDR3 protein: CASSLPLLTHEQYF; CDR3 DNA: TGTGCCAGCAGCTTACCCCTTCTAACCCACGAGCAGTACTTC
clone size: -; V gene: TRBV5-1; J gene: TRBJ1-6; D gene: TRBD1; CDR3 protein: CASSLQGGQAALHF; CDR3 DNA: TGCGCCAGCAGCCTTCAGGGGGGCCAGGCGGCCCTCCACTTT
clone size: -; V gene: TRBV2; J gene: TRBJ1-2; D gene: -; CDR3 protein: CASSGAGAQVDYGYTF; CDR3 DNA: TGTGCCAGCTCCGGAGCGGGGGCGCAGGTCGACTATGGCTACACCTTC
clone size: once; V gene: TRBV7-2; J gene: TRBJ2-1; D gene: -; CDR3 protein: CASSLSLWANYNEQFF; CDR3 DNA: TGTGCCAGCAGCTTAAGTTTGTGGGCCAACTACAATGAGCAGTTCTTC
clone size: -; V gene: TRBV7-9; J gene: TRBJ2-6; D gene: -; CDR3 protein: CASSPVQLGANVLTF; CDR3 DNA: TGTGCCAGCAGCCCCGTGCAGTTGGGGGCCAACGTCCTGACTTTC
clone size: -; V gene: TRBV9; J gene: TRBJ2-3; D gene: -; CDR3 protein: CASSVAWGPTDTQYF; CDR3 DNA: TGTGCCAGCAGCGTAGCTTGGGGGCCCACAGATACGCAGTATTTT
clone size: -; V gene: TRBV9; J gene: TRBJ1-3; D gene: -; CDR3 protein: CASSPQDRLNTIYF; CDR3 DNA: TGTGCCAGCAGCCCCCAGGACAGATTAAACACCATATATTTT
clone size: -; V gene: TRBV28; J gene: TRBJ2-1; D gene: -; CDR3 protein: CASSTPGGGGYSGNEQFF; CDR3 DNA: TGTGCCAGCAGTACCCCCGGAGGGGGCGGGTACTCGGGCAATGAGCAGTTCTTC
clone size: -; V gene: TRBV10-3; J gene: TRBJ2-1; D gene: -; CDR3 protein: CAISESTDYNEQFF; CDR3 DNA: TGTGCCATCAGTGAGTCAACAGATTACAATGAGCAGTTCTTC
clone size: -; V gene: TRBV6-5; J gene: TRBJ2-1; D gene: TRBD2; CDR3 protein: CASSYSSGMGEQFF; CDR3 DNA: TGTGCCAGCAGTTACTCTAGCGGGATGGGTGAGCAGTTCTTC
clone size: -; V gene: TRBV28; J gene: TRBJ1-2; D gene: TRBD1; CDR3 protein: CASSTTTGYGYTF; CDR3 DNA: TGTGCCAGCAGCACAACGACAGGGTATGGCTACACCTTC
clone size: -; V gene: TRBV5-1; J gene: TRBJ2-1; D gene: -; CDR3 protein: CASSFAGDGNEQFF; CDR3 DNA: TGCGCCAGCAGCTTCGCAGGGGACGGCAATGAGCAGTTCTTC
clone size: few; V gene: TRBV6-5; J gene: TRBJ1-2; D gene: -; CDR3 protein: CASSVIGGNYGYTF; CDR3 DNA: TGTGCCAGCAGTGTTATAGGGGGAAACTATGGCTACACCTTC
clone size: -; V gene: TRBV5-1; J gene: TRBJ2-3; D gene: -; CDR3 protein: CASSDMSSTDTQYF; CDR3 DNA: TGCGCCAGCAGTGATATGTCTAGCACAGATACGCAGTATTTT
clone size: -; V gene: TRBV14; J gene: TRBJ1-2; D gene: TRBD1; CDR3 protein: CASSRGTGGFYDYTF; CDR3 DNA: TGTGCCAGCAGCCGGGGGACAGGGGGCTTCTATGACTACACCTTC
clone size: -; V gene: TRBV2; J gene: TRBJ1-1; D gene: TRBD1; CDR3 protein: CASSRTGRSTEAFF; CDR3 DNA: TGTGCCAGCAGTAGGACAGGGAGGAGCACTGAAGCTTTCTTT
clone size: -; V gene: TRBV10-3; J gene: TRBJ2-3; D gene: TRBD1; CDR3 protein: CAIKQAGQGGDTQYF; CDR3 DNA: TGTGCCATCAAGCAAGCGGGACAGGGGGGTGATACGCAGTATTTT
clone size: -; V gene: TRBV25-1; J gene: TRBJ1-2; D gene: -; CDR3 protein: CASTSDGNYGYTF; CDR3 DNA: TGTGCCAGCACGTCGGACGGTAATTATGGCTACACCTTC
clone size: once; V gene: TRBV6-6; J gene: TRBJ2-3; D gene: -; CDR3 protein: CATLGGAGAATDTQYF; CDR3 DNA: TGTGCCACCCTGGGGGGGGCAGGGGCCGCCACAGATACGCAGTATTTT
clone size: -; V gene: TRBV27; J gene: TRBJ1-2; D gene: -; CDR3 protein: CASSSGDGYGYTF; CDR3 DNA: TGTGCCAGCAGTTCCGGGGACGGGTATGGCTACACCTTC
clone size: -; V gene: TRBV13; J gene: TRBJ2-7; D gene: -; CDR3 protein: CATRGEGYEQYF; CDR3 DNA: TGTGCCACCCGGGGAGAGGGCTACGAGCAGTACTTC
clone size: -; V gene: TRBV5-1; J gene: TRBJ1-1; D gene: -; CDR3 protein: CASSIKIQGQGDTEAFF; CDR3 DNA: TGCGCCAGCAGCATCAAGATACAGGGCCAAGGGGACACTGAAGCTTTCTTT
clone size: -; V gene: TRBV10-3; J gene: TRBJ2-3; D gene: TRBD1; CDR3 protein: CAIRQGPGTDTQYF; CDR3 DNA: TGTGCCATTAGACAGGGGCCCGGCACAGATACGCAGTATTTT
clone size: -; V gene: TRBV7-9; J gene: TRBJ2-1; D gene: TRBD2; CDR3 protein: CASSSDTILSGRANEQFF; CDR3 DNA: TGTGCCAGCAGCTCGGACACGATTCTTAGCGGGAGGGCCAATGAGCAGTTCTTC
clone size: -; V gene: TRBV27; J gene: TRBJ2-3; D gene: TRBD2; CDR3 protein: CASSPYLVAGGSTDTQYF; CDR3 DNA: TGTGCCAGCAGTCCCTACTTAGTAGCGGGAGGGAGCACAGATACGCAGTATTTT
clone size: -; V gene: TRBV7-9; J gene: TRBJ2-2; D gene: -; CDR3 protein: CASSLGRTLNTGELFF; CDR3 DNA: TGTGCCAGCAGCTTAGGACGCACCCTGAACACCGGGGAGCTGTTTTTT
clone size: few; V gene: TRBV28; J gene: TRBJ2-1; D gene: TRBD1; CDR3 protein: CASRTGTANNEQFF; CDR3 DNA: TGTGCCAGCAGGACCGGGACAGCCAACAATGAGCAGTTCTTC
clone size: -; V gene: TRBV5-1; J gene: TRBJ1-4; D gene: -; CDR3 protein: CASSLALQGGGEKLFF; CDR3 DNA: TGCGCCAGCAGCTTGGCCCTACAGGGAGGAGGGGAAAAACTGTTTTTT
clone size: few; V gene: TRBV12-5; J gene: TRBJ1-5; D gene: -; CDR3 protein: CASGLVGESPQHF; CDR3 DNA: TGTGCTAGTGGTTTGGTAGGGGAATCCCCCCAGCATTTT
clone size: -; V gene: TRBV9; J gene: TRBJ1-5; D gene: -; CDR3 protein: CASSVGENGNQPQHF; CDR3 DNA: TGTGCCAGCAGCGTGGGGGAGAACGGCAATCAGCCCCAGCATTTT
clone size: -; V gene: TRBV18; J gene: TRBJ1-5; D gene: -; CDR3 protein: CASSPAPGQPQHF; CDR3 DNA: TGTGCCAGCTCACCGGCCCCGGGGCAGCCCCAGCATTTT